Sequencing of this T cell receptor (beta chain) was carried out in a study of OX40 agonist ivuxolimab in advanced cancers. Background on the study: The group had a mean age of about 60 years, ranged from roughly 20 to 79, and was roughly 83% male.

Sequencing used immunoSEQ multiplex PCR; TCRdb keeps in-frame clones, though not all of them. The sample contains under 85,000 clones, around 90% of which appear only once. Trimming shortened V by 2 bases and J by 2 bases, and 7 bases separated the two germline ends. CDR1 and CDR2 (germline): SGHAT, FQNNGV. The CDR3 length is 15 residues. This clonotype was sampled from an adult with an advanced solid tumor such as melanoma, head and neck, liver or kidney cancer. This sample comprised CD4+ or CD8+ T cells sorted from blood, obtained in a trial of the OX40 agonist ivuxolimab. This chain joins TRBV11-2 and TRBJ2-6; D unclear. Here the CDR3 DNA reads TGTGCCAGCAGCTTATGGGCGGCTGGGGCCAACGTCCTGACTTTC. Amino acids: CASSLWAAGANVLTF.